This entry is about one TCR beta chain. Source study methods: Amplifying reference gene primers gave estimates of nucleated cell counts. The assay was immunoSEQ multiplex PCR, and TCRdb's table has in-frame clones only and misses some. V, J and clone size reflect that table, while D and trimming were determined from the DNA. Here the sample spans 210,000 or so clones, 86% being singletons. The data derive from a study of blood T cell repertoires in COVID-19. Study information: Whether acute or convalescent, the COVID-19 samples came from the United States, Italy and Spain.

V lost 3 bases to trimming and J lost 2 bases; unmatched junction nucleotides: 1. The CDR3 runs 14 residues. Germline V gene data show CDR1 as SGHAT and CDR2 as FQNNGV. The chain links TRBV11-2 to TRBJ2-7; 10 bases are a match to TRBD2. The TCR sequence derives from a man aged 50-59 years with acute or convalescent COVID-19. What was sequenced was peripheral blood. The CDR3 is CASSFSGGPYEQYF. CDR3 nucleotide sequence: TGTGCCAGCAGCTTTAGCGGGGGGCCCTACGAGCAGTACTTC. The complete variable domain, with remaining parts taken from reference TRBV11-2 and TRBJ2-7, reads EAGVAQSPRYKIIEKRQSVAFWCNPISGHATLYWYQQILGQGPKLLIQFQNNGVVDDSQLPKDRFSAERLKGVDSTLKIQPAKLEDSAVYLCASSFSGGPYEQYFGPGTRLTVT.